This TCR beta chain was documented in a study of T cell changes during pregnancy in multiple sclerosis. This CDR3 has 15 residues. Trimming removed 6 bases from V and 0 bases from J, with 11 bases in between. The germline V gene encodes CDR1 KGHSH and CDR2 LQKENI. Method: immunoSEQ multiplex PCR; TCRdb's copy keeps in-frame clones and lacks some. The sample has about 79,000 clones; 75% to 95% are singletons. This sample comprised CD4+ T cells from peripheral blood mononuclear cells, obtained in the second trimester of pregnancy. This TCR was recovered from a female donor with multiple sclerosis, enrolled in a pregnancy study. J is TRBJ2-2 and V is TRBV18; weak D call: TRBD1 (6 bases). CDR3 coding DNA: TGTGCCAGCTCTCCCCGACAGGCGAACACCGGGGAGCTGTTTTTT. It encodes CASSPRQANTGELFF.